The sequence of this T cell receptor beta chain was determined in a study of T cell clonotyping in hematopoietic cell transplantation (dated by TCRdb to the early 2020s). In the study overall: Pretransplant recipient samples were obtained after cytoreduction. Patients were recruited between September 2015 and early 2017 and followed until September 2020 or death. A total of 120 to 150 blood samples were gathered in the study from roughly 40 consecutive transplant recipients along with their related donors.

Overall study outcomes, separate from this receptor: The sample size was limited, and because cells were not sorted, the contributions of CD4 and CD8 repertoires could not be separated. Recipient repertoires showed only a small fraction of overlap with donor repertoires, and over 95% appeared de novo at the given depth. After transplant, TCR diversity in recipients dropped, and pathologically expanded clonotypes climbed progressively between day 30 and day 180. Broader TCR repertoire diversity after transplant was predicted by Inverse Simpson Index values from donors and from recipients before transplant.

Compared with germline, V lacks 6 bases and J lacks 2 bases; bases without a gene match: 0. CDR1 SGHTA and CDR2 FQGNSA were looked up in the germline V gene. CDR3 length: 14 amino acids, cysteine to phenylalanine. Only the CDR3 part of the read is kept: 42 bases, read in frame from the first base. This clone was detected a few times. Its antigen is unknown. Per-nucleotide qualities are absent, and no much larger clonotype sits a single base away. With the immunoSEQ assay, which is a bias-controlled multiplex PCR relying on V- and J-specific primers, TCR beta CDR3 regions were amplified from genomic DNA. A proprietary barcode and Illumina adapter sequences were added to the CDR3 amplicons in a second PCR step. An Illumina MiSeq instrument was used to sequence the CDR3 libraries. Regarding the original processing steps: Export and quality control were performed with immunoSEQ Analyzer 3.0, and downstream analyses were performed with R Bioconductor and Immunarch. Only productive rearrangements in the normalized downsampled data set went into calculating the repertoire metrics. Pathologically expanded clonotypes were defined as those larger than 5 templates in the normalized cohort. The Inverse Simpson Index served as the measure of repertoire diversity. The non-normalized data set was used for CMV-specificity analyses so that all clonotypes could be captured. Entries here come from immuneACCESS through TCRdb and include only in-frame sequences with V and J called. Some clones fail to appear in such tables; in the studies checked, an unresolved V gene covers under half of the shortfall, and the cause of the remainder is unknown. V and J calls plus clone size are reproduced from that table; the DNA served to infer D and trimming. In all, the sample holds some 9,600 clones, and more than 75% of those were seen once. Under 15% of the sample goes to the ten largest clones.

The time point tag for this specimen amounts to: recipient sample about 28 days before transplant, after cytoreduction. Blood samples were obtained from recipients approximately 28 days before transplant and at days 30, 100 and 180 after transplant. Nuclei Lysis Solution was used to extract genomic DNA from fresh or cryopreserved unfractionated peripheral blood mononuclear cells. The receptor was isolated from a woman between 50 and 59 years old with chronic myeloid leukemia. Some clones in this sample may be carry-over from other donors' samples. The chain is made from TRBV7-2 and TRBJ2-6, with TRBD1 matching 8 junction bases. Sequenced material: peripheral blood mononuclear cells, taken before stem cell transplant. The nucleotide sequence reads TGTGCCAGCAGGACAGGGGCTGGGGCCAACGTCCTGACTTTC. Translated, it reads CASRTGAGANVLTF.